This T cell receptor beta chain was observed in a study of T-cell reconstitution after alpha-beta-depleted transplantation in children. Library preparation (for TCRbeta) was performed with unique molecular identifiers. TCRdb re-called the PCR reads with MiXCR, one entry per CDR3 protein. In the table there are about 480,000 distinct CDR3 sequences, roughly an eighth of which are singletons. This clonotype appeared many times. The receptor comes from a human donor who donated a stem cell graft to a child with combined immunodeficiency. The sequenced sample was PBMCs from the stem cell graft donor, obtained from the stem cell graft.

CDR3 sequence: CASSLTGALSYEQYF. The CDR3 bases are TGTGCCAGCAGTTTAACAGGGGCGCTATCCTACGAGCAGTACTTC. The rearrangement links TRBV28 to TRBJ2-7; 7 nucleotides align to TRBD1. The V segment lost 2 bases and the J segment 1 base; nucleotides outside the gene matches: 5. CDR3 size: 15 residues. Germline lookup yields CDR1 MDHEN and CDR2 SYDVKM.